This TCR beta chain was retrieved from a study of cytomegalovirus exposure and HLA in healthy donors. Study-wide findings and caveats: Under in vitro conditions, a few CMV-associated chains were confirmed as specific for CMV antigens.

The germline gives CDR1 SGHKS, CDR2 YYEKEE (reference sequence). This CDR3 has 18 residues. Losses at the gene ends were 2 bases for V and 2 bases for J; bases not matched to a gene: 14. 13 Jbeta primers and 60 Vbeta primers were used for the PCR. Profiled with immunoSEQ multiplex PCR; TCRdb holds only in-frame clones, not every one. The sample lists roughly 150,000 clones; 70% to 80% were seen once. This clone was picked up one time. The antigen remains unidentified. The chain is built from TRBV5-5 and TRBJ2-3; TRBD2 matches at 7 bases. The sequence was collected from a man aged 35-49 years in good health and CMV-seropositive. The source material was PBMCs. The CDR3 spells CASSFASGGSAYTDTQYF. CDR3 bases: TGTGCCAGCAGCTTTGCATCTGGCGGGAGCGCCTACACAGATACGCAGTATTTT.